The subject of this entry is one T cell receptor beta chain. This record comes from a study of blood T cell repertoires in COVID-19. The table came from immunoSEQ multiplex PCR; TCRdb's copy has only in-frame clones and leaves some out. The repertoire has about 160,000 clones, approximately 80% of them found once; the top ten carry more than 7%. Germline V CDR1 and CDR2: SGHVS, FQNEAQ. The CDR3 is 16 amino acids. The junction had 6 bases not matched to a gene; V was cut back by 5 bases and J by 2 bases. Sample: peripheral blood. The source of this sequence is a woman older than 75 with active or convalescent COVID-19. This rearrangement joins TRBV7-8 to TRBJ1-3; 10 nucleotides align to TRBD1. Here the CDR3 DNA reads TGTGCCAGCAGCGGCCGGGACAGGGGAGCTGGAAACACCATATATTTT. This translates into CASSGRDRGAGNTIYF.